This is a list of T cell receptor beta chains from one sample in a study of blood T cell repertoires in COVID-19. The data were produced by immunoSEQ multiplex PCR, yet TCRdb's version contains in-frame clones alone and is incomplete. Of 250,000 to 300,000 clones listed, approximately 79% are singletons. Sequencing was carried out using PBMCs or T cells enriched from blood (not recorded which). These receptors were collected from a man aged 25 to 40 with acute COVID-19. Each CDR3 is given without its conserved first and last residue.

TRBJ2-3 | TRBV3-1/TRBV3-2 | ASSQAKTSTDTQY
TRBJ1-4 | TRBV9 | ASSPTTSNEKLF
TRBJ2-5 | TRBV9 | ASSVEAGTPGQETQY
TRBJ2-1 | TRBV11-2 | AILGASGIHNEQF
TRBJ2-5 | TRBV28 | ASKSATFVETQY
TRBJ2-3 | TRBV5-1 | ASRTRDRVSGTDTQY
TRBJ1-2 | TRBV11-2 | ASRAAWDGYT
TRBJ2-5 | TRBV24-1 | ASQLAGGLSDWETQY
TRBJ1-5 | TRBV19 | ASTQLGRDYSNQPQH
TRBJ1-3 | TRBV14 | ASSSGNSGNTIY
TRBJ2-2 | TRBV5-7 | ASSLATGELF
TRBJ1-4 | TRBV7-9 | ASSLTGWADEKLF
TRBJ1-4 | TRBV28 | ASSLLVAGNEKLF
TRBJ2-2 | TRBV2 | ASSERGAGTGELF
TRBJ1-3 | TRBV18 | ASSPGTGSGNTIY
TRBJ1-5 | TRBV3-1/TRBV3-2 | ASSPRTGGNQPQH
TRBJ1-1 | TRBV27 | ASSYSPNTEAF
TRBJ1-5 | TRBV7-9 | ARSPWDRELGHNQPQH
TRBJ2-5 | TRBV5-1 | ASSQGAGETQY
TRBJ2-2 | TRBV18 | ASSPIQGTGELF
TRBJ2-1 | TRBV7-8 | ASIPSRASVRNEQF
TRBJ2-1 | TRBV6-5 | ASSYRLAGGYNEQF
TRBJ2-1 | TRBV19 | ASMGRAPPEQF
TRBJ2-5 | TRBV9 | ASSVGGGGAETQY
TRBJ2-3 | TRBV7-8 | ASSGLGGASTDTQY
TRBJ2-2 | TRBV15 | ATSRQGARELF